The sequence of this TCR beta chain was determined in a study of blood T cell repertoires in COVID-19. Overall study: Italy, Spain and the United States were the sources of the convalescent and acute COVID-19 samples. The cDNA or gDNA used as material had been derived from T cells, B-cell-depleted T cells, or PBMCs.

This clone was picked up one time. Under the authors' procedure: The assay estimated nucleated cells by amplifying reference gene primers. Repertoires were generated with immunoSEQ multiplex PCR, while TCRdb's copy carries only in-frame clones and drops some. V, J and clone size reflect that table, while D and trimming were determined from the DNA. The data hold approximately 120,000 clones, with approximately 84% observed a single time. Germline CDR1 SGHRS, CDR2 YFSETQ. The CDR3 runs 14 residues. V lost 0 bases to trimming and J lost 7 bases, with 10 bases between them. The TCR originated in a human donor in a cohort sampled during active COVID-19. The gene calls are TRBV5-1 and TRBJ1-4; D gene uncertain. Material: peripheral blood. CDR3 protein: CASSLGTGSEKLFF. Written as DNA, the CDR3 is TGCGCCAGCAGCTTGGGGACGGGGAGTGAAAAACTGTTTTTT.